These T cell receptor beta chains were read from a single sample in a study of blood T cell repertoires in COVID-19. The protocol was immunoSEQ multiplex PCR, while the TCRdb copy is restricted to in-frame clones and leaves out a portion. The sample holds about 160,000 clones, approximately 80% seen once. The sequenced sample consisted of peripheral blood. Receptor source: a man aged 60-69 years with acute or convalescent COVID-19. Each CDR3 is given with its conserved first and last residue. Each record gives: J gene, clone size, V gene, D gene, CDR3 protein, CDR3 DNA. D genes are given only for firm matches. Clone size is given for some rows only: seen once, a few or many times, or a class if the clone is expanded.

TRBJ2-3 once TRBV6-2/TRBV6-3 TRBD2 CASSRTSGGITDTQYF TGTGCCAGCAGCCGAACTAGCGGGGGAATCACAGATACGCAGTATTTT
TRBJ1-3 NA TRBV11-2 NA CASSRQASSGNTIYF TGTGCCAGCAGTCGACAGGCAAGCTCTGGAAACACCATATATTTT
TRBJ2-1 NA TRBV4-1 NA CASAPAGREEQFF TGCGCCAGCGCCCCCGCGGGACGAGAGGAGCAGTTCTTC
TRBJ2-1 NA TRBV4-3 NA CASSQERFALYNEQFF TGCGCCAGCAGCCAAGAGAGGTTTGCCTTATACAATGAGCAGTTCTTC
TRBJ2-6 NA TRBV7-2 NA CASSLFSGNSGANVLTF TGTGCCAGCAGCTTGTTTAGCGGAAACTCTGGGGCCAACGTCCTGACTTTC
TRBJ2-3 NA TRBV3-1/TRBV3-2 NA CASSQGQGGDTQYF TGTGCCAGCAGCCAAGGGCAGGGGGGAGATACGCAGTATTTT
TRBJ2-5 NA TRBV5-6 NA CASSLDGEETQYF TGTGCCAGCAGCTTGGATGGGGAGGAGACCCAGTACTTC
TRBJ1-1 NA TRBV5-1 TRBD1 CASSSRQGSNTEAFF TGCGCCAGCAGCTCCAGACAGGGGTCAAACACTGAAGCTTTCTTT
TRBJ2-3 NA TRBV4-2 NA CASSQDVAGYTDTQYF TGTGCCAGCAGCCAAGATGTGGCAGGTTACACAGATACGCAGTATTTT
TRBJ1-5 NA TRBV5-8 NA CASSFTGSYQPQHF TGTGCCAGCAGCTTCACGGGGAGTTATCAGCCCCAGCATTTT
TRBJ2-3 NA TRBV11-3 TRBD1 CASSSGGKERDTQYF TGTGCCAGCAGCTCAGGGGGCAAGGAGAGAGATACGCAGTATTTT
TRBJ1-2 few TRBV30 NA CAWVRVGGYTF TGTGCCTGGGTGAGGGTGGGTGGCTACACCTTC
TRBJ1-2 NA TRBV21-1 NA CASSNEGNNYGYTF TGTGCCAGCAGCAACGAGGGCAATAACTATGGCTACACCTTC
TRBJ2-7 few TRBV18 TRBD2 CASSPSSGGAYEQYF TGTGCCAGCTCACCCTCTAGCGGGGGGGCCTACGAGCAGTACTTC
TRBJ2-3 NA TRBV15 NA CATSRIRTDTQYF TGTGCCACCAGCAGAATCAGAACAGATACGCAGTATTTT
TRBJ2-1 NA TRBV29-1 NA CSVVFSESYNEQFF TGCAGCGTTGTTTTTTCGGAGTCTTACAATGAGCAGTTCTTC
TRBJ2-7 NA TRBV27 NA CATLGMSSYEQYF TGTGCCACCCTCGGGATGAGCTCCTACGAGCAGTACTTC
TRBJ2-7 few TRBV5-1 TRBD1 CASSRTGIYEQYF TGCGCCAGCAGCAGGACAGGGATCTACGAGCAGTACTTC
TRBJ1-1 NA TRBV4-1 NA CASSQELVSGLNTEAFF TGCGCCAGCAGCCAAGAATTGGTTTCGGGATTGAACACTGAAGCTTTCTTT
TRBJ2-2 NA TRBV30 TRBD1 CAWRMGQHTGELFF TGTGCCTGGAGAATGGGACAGCACACCGGGGAGCTGTTTTTT
TRBJ2-1 NA TRBV6-5 NA CASSPEGGSYNEQFF TGTGCCAGCAGCCCAGAAGGGGGCTCCTACAATGAGCAGTTCTTC
TRBJ1-5 NA TRBV30 TRBD1 CAWSLGGTGVQPQHF TGTGCCTGGAGTCTCGGTGGGACAGGGGTTCAGCCCCAGCATTTT
TRBJ2-7 NA TRBV27 TRBD1 CASSPGTGEFEQYF TGTGCCAGCAGTCCGGGGACAGGGGAGTTCGAGCAGTACTTC
TRBJ1-1 NA TRBV27 TRBD1 CASSVDRGYTEAFF TGTGCCAGCAGTGTGGACAGGGGGTACACTGAAGCTTTCTTT
TRBJ2-5 NA TRBV4-1 TRBD1 CASSPTGGGETQYF TGCGCCAGCAGCCCGACAGGGGGCGGGGAGACCCAGTACTTC
TRBJ1-6 NA TRBV5-6 TRBD1 CASSLDRGSHNSPLHF TGTGCCAGCAGCTTGGACAGGGGGTCTCATAATTCACCCCTCCACTTT
TRBJ2-7 NA TRBV5-4 NA CASSFSGSYEQYF TGTGCCAGCAGCTTCTCCGGGAGCTACGAGCAGTACTTC
TRBJ2-2 NA TRBV5-1 NA CASSLTVTNTGELFF TGCGCCAGCAGCCTGACAGTTACGAACACCGGGGAGCTGTTTTTT
TRBJ2-3 NA TRBV5-1 TRBD2 CASSYLGAGGTDTQYF TGCGCCAGCAGCTATTTAGGGGCGGGGGGCACAGATACGCAGTATTTT
TRBJ1-2 NA TRBV19 NA CASSDYVGAGNGYTF TGTGCCAGTAGTGACTACGTGGGAGCCGGCAATGGCTACACCTTC
TRBJ1-6 NA TRBV5-1 NA CASSYLGGSANSPLHF TGCGCCAGCAGCTACCTAGGGGGAAGTGCGAATTCACCCCTCCACTTT